This is a list of T cell receptor beta chains from one sample in a study of PD-1 blockade in classical Hodgkin lymphoma. Sequenced by immunoSEQ multiplex PCR; TCRdb stores in-frame clones only, minus some. Among tens of thousands of clones listed, 80% were seen once. Specimen: CD4+ T cells from blood, collected before the fourth cycle of nivolumab. The receptors originated from a human donor with classical Hodgkin lymphoma. CDR3s include the opening cysteine and the closing phenylalanine or tryptophan. D genes are given only for firm matches. Clone sizes are given selectively: once, few, many, or a class where the clone is expanded.

clone_size,d_call,v_call,cdr3_length,j_call,cdr3_aa,cdr3_nt
-,-,TRBV27,15,TRBJ2-7,CASSVSPSPVGQQYF,TGTGCCAGCAGTGTCTCACCATCGCCCGTTGGGCAGCAGTACTTC
-,-,TRBV7-2,14,TRBJ2-1,CASSPRALLDEQFF,TGTGCCAGCAGCCCTCGGGCCCTCCTGGATGAGCAGTTCTTC
-,-,TRBV5-1,12,TRBJ2-1,CASSLETPEQFF,TGCGCCAGCAGCTTGGAAACCCCTGAGCAGTTCTTC
-,-,TRBV19,13,TRBJ2-1,CATSIPGGNEQFF,TGTGCCACCTCGATCCCCGGGGGCAATGAGCAGTTCTTC
-,TRBD1,TRBV2,17,TRBJ2-4,CASSSKDRGDAKNIQYF,TGTGCCAGCAGTTCTAAGGACAGGGGGGATGCCAAAAACATTCAGTACTTC
-,-,TRBV7-9,13,TRBJ2-7,CASSRTESYEQYF,TGTGCCAGCAGCCGGACAGAGTCCTACGAGCAGTACTTC
-,-,TRBV7-2,13,TRBJ2-5,CASEPHPMETQYF,TGTGCCAGCGAACCCCATCCAATGGAGACCCAGTACTTC
once,-,TRBV5-1,14,TRBJ1-4,CASSLGRANEKLFF,TGCGCCAGCAGCCTCGGACGGGCTAATGAAAAACTGTTTTTT
once,-,TRBV28,16,TRBJ2-3,CASSQPQGAYTDTQYF,TGTGCCAGCAGTCAACCTCAGGGAGCTTACACAGATACGCAGTATTTT
once,-,TRBV18,14,TRBJ1-5,CASSPDGSNQPQHF,TGTGCCAGCTCGCCTGATGGAAGCAATCAGCCCCAGCATTTT
-,-,TRBV5-4,14,TRBJ2-1,CASSLDSNYNEQFF,TGTGCCAGCAGCTTGGACTCCAACTACAATGAGCAGTTCTTC
once,-,TRBV28,13,TRBJ1-3,CASTGPSGNTIYF,TGTGCCAGCACAGGGCCATCTGGAAACACCATATATTTT
-,TRBD1,TRBV6-5,12,TRBJ1-1,CASSRQGGGAFF,TGTGCCAGCAGTCGACAGGGGGGAGGTGCTTTCTTT
-,-,TRBV9,14,TRBJ2-5,CASSGIGERETQYF,TGTGCCAGCAGCGGTATAGGTGAACGGGAGACCCAGTACTTC
-,-,TRBV19,12,TRBJ1-2,CASNGVDYGYTF,TGTGCCAGTAATGGGGTGGACTATGGCTACACCTTC
-,TRBD1,TRBV6-5,16,TRBJ2-7,CASSSYPGQGLYEQYF,TGTGCCAGCAGTTCGTACCCGGGACAGGGTCTCTACGAGCAGTACTTC
-,-,TRBV6-1,14,TRBJ1-3,CASNTGRVQGTIYF,TGTGCCAGCAATACTGGACGGGTCCAGGGCACCATATATTTT
-,-,TRBV7-8,13,TRBJ1-1,CASSPQGNTEAFF,TGTGCCAGCAGCCCACAGGGGAACACTGAAGCTTTCTTT
-,TRBD1,TRBV5-8,14,TRBJ2-7,CASSFRGRSYEQYF,TGTGCCAGCAGCTTCAGGGGGAGATCCTACGAGCAGTACTTC
-,-,TRBV18,16,TRBJ1-2,CASSNRSTPENYGYTF,TGTGCCAGCTCAAACCGAAGCACTCCGGAGAACTATGGCTACACCTTC
-,TRBD1,TRBV6-1,13,TRBJ1-3,CATRGLSGNTIYF,TGTGCCACAAGGGGGCTCTCTGGAAACACCATATATTTT
few,-,TRBV7-2,13,TRBJ1-6,CASSSQGSSPLHF,TGTGCCAGCAGCTCCCAAGGGTCTTCACCCCTCCACTTT
once,-,TRBV6-5,14,TRBJ1-1,CASSYLGRNTEAFF,TGTGCCAGCAGTTACCTCGGGAGAAACACTGAAGCTTTCTTT
-,-,TRBV19,14,TRBJ2-4,CASSIGSRGSIQYF,TGTGCCAGTAGTATAGGTAGTAGGGGGAGCATTCAGTACTTC
-,TRBD2,TRBV4-2,17,TRBJ2-1,CASSVPGLAEPYNEQFF,TGTGCCAGCAGCGTACCGGGACTAGCGGAACCCTACAATGAGCAGTTCTTC
-,-,TRBV28,12,TRBJ1-1,CASSQNRFEAFF,TGTGCCAGCAGCCAAAACAGATTCGAAGCTTTCTTT
-,-,TRBV4-1,16,TRBJ2-7,CASSQVPDIETYEQYF,TGCGCCAGCAGCCAAGTCCCGGACATTGAAACCTACGAGCAGTACTTC
-,-,TRBV7-2,14,TRBJ2-5,CASSPSEGRETQYF,TGTGCCAGCAGCCCCTCGGAGGGGAGGGAGACCCAGTACTTC
-,-,TRBV19,17,TRBJ1-2,CASSIGGSGLGNYGYTF,TGTGCCAGTAGTATTGGAGGGTCTGGACTAGGTAACTATGGCTACACCTTC
-,-,TRBV10-3,11,TRBJ2-3,CAIRSADTQYF,TGTGCCATCAGATCTGCAGATACGCAGTATTTT
-,-,TRBV7-9,15,TRBJ1-3,CASSYRGASGNTIYF,TGTGCCAGCAGTTATAGGGGTGCCTCTGGAAACACCATATATTTT
once,-,TRBV6-6,16,TRBJ1-2,CASSYSRSLPNYGYTF,TGTGCCAGCAGTTACTCGAGAAGTCTTCCTAACTATGGCTACACCTTC
-,-,TRBV2,16,TRBJ1-1,CASSQRRGWGNTEAFF,TGTGCCAGCAGCCAAAGAAGGGGTTGGGGGAACACTGAAGCTTTCTTT
few,-,TRBV5-1,15,TRBJ2-5,CASSLVLAGEETQYF,TGCGCCAGCAGCTTGGTACTTGCAGGGGAAGAGACCCAGTACTTC
few,-,TRBV5-8,14,TRBJ1-4,CASSLDNDNEKLFF,TGTGCCAGCAGCTTGGACAACGATAATGAAAAACTGTTTTTT
few,-,TRBV5-1,12,TRBJ1-2,CASSPGLDGYTF,TGCGCCAGCAGCCCTGGCCTTGATGGCTACACCTTC
-,-,TRBV27,14,TRBJ1-2,CASSLTQGAYGYTF,TGTGCCAGCAGTTTAACACAGGGAGCCTATGGCTACACCTTC
-,TRBD2,TRBV4-2,18,TRBJ2-3,CASSQAPGLAGGGDTQYF,TGTGCCAGCAGCCAAGCCCCCGGACTAGCGGGGGGTGGAGATACGCAGTATTTT
-,TRBD2,TRBV19,15,TRBJ2-3,CASETSGVPRNTQYF,TGTGCCAGTGAGACTAGCGGGGTCCCACGGAATACGCAGTATTTT